This T cell receptor beta chain came from a study of glioma-infiltrating T cells after dendritic cell vaccination. Germline values: CDR1 MNHEY, CDR2 SVGAGI. The V gene lost 6 bases and the J gene lost 3 bases, with 18 bases spanning the gap. This CDR3 region has 15 residues. PBMC sampling occurred before vaccination, two weeks after the third dose, and at progression. The repertoire was sequenced with immunoSEQ multiplex PCR; TCRdb's copy has only in-frame clones and lacks some. The sample gives tens of thousands of clones, over 75% of which show up once; around 2.3% is in the top ten. The TCR was taken from a human donor with glioblastoma. V gene TRBV6-5 combines with J gene TRBJ2-7, with D perhaps matching TRBD1 (6 bases). The material was blood, obtained before dendritic cell vaccination. CDR3 protein: CASSFRDTALYEQYV. CDR3 nucleotide sequence: TGTGCCAGCAGCTTCCGGGACACCGCTCTCTACGAGCAGTACGTC.